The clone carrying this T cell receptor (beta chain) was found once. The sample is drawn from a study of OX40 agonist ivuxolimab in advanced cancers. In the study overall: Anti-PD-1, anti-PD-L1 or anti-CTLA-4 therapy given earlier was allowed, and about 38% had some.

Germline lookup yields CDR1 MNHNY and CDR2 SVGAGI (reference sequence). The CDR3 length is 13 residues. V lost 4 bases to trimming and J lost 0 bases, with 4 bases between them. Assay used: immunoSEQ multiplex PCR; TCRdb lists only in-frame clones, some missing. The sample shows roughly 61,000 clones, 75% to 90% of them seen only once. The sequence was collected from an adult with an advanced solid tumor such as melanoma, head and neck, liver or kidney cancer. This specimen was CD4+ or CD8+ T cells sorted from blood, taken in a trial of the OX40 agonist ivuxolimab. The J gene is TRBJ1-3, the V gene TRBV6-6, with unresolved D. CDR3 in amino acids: CASSFSSGNTIYF. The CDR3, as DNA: TGTGCCAGCAGTTTCAGCTCTGGAAACACCATATATTTT.